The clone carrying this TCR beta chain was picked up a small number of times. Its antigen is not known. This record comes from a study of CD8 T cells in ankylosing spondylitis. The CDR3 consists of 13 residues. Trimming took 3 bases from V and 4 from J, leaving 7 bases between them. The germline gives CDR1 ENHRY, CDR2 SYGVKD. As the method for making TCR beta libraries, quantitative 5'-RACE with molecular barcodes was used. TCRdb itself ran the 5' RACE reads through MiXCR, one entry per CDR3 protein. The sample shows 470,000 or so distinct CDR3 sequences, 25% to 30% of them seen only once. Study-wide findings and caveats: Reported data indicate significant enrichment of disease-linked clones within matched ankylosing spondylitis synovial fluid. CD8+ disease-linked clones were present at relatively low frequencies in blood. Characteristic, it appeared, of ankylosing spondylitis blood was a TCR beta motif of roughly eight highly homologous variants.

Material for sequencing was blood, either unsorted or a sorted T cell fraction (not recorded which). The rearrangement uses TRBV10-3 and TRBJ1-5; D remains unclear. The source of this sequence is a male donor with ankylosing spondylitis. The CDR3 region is CAISENQNQPQHF. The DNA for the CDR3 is TGTGCCATCAGTGAAAACCAAAATCAGCCCCAGCATTTT.